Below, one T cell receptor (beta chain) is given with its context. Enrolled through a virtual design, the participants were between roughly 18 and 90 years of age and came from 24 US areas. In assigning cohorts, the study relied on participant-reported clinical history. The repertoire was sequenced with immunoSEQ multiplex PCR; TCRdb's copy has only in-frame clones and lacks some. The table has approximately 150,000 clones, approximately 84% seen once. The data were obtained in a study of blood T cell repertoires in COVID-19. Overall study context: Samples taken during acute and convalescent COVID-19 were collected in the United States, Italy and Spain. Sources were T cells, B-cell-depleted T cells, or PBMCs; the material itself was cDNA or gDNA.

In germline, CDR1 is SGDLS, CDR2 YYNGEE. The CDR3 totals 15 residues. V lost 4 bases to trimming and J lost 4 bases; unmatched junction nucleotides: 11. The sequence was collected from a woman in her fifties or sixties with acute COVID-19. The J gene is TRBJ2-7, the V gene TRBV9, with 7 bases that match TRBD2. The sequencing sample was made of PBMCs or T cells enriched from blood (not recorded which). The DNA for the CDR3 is TGTGCCAGCAGCCCACCTGGACTAGGGGCGTACGAGCAGTACTTC. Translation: CASSPPGLGAYEQYF.